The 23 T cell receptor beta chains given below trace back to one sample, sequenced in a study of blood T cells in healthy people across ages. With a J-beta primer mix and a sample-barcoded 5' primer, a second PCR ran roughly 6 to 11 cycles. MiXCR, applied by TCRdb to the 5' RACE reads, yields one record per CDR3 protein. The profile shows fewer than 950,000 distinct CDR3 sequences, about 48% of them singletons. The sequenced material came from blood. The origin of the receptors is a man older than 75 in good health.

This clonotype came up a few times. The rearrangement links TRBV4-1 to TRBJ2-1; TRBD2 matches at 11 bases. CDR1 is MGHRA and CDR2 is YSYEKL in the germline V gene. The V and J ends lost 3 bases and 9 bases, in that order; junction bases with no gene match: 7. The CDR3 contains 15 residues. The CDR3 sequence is CASSQALAGDLEQFF. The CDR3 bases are TGCGCCAGCAGCCAGGCACTAGCGGGAGACCTTGAGCAGTTCTTC.

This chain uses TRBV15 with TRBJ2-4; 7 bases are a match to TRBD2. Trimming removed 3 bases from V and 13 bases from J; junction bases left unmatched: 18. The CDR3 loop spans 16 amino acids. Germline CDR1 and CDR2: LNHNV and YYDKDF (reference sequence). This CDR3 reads CATSSLSRGGVEEQYF. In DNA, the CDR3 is TGTGCCACCAGCAGTCTCTCCCGTGGGGGGGTGGAGGAGCAGTACTTC. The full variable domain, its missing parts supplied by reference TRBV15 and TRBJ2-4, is DAMVIQNPRYQVTQFGKPVTLSCSQTLNHNVMYWYQQKSSQAPKLLFHYYDKDFNNEADTPDNFQSRRPNTSFCFLDIRSPGLGDTAMYLCATSSLSRGGVEEQYFGAGTRLSVL.

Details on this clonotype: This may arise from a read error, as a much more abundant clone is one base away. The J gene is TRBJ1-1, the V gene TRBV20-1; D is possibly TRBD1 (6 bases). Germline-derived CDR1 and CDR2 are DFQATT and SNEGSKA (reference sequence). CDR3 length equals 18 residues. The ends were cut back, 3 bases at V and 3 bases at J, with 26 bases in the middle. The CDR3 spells CSASSSGAWGHRDTEAFF. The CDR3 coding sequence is TGCAGTGCTAGTTCTTCCGGGGCTTGGGGACATAGAGACACTGAAGCTTTCTTT.

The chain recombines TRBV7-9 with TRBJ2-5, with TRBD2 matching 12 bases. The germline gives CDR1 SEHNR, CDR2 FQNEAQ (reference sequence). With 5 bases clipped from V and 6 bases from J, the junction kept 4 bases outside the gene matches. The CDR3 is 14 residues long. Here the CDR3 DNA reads TGTGCCAGCAGCATCACTAGCGGGAGGCAGACCCAGTACTTC. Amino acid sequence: CASSITSGRQTQYF.

CDR3 residues: CASGHWGSSYEQYF. The DNA for the CDR3 is TGTGCCAGCGGTCATTGGGGGAGCTCCTACGAGCAGTACTTC. The gene calls are TRBV27 and TRBJ2-7; D tentatively reads TRBD1 or TRBD2 (5 bases each). The CDR3 has 14 residues. The germline V gene encodes CDR1 MNHEY and CDR2 SMNVEV (reference sequence). With 8 bases removed from V and 0 bases from J, the gap between germline ends came to 14 bases.

For the CDR3, the DNA is TGTGCCAGCAGTTATAGCGGGAGGGGGACAGATACGCAGTATTTT. This codes for CASSYSGRGTDTQYF. This rearrangement joins TRBV12-3 or TRBV12-4 to TRBJ2-3; TRBD2 matches 11 bases. V dropped 4 bases and J dropped 3; count of bases not matched to a gene: 3. The length of the CDR3 is 15 residues.

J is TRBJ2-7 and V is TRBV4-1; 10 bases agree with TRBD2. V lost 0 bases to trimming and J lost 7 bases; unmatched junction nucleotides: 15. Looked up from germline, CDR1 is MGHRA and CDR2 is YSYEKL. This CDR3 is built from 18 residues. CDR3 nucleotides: TGCGCCAGCAGCCAAGATTCTCTAGCGGGAGAGGTCAGGAATGAGCAGTACTTC. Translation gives CASSQDSLAGEVRNEQYF.

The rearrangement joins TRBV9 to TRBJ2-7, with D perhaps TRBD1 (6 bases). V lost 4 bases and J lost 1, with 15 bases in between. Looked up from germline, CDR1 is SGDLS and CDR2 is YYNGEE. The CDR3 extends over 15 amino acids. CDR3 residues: CASSPQDRSSYEQYF. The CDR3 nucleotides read TGTGCCAGCAGCCCCCAAGACAGGAGTTCCTACGAGCAGTACTTC. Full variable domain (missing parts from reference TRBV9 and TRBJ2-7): DSGVTQTPKHLITATGQRVTLRCSPRSGDLSVYWYQQSLDQGLQFLIQYYNGEERAKGNILERFSAQQFPDLHSELNLSSLELGDSALYFCASSPQDRSSYEQYFGPGTRLTVT.

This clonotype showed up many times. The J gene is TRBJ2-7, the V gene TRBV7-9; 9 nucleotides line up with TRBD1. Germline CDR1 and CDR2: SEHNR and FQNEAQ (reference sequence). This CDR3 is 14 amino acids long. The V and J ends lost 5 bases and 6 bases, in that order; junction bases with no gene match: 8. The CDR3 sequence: CASSLGQGTGEQYF. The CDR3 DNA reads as TGTGCCAGCAGCCTGGGACAGGGAACAGGCGAGCAGTACTTC.

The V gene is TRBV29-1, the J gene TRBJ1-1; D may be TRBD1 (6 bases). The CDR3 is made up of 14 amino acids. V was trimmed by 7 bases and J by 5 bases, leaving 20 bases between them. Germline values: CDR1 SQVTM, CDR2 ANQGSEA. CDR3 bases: TGCAGCGGAAAGGGGGGTGGCAGGGGAACTGAAGCTTTCTTT. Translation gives CSGKGGGRGTEAFF.

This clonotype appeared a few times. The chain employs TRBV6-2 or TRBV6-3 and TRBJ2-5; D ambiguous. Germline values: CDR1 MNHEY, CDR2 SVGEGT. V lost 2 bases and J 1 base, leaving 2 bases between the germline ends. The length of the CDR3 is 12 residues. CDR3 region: CASSYPQETQYF. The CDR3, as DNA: TGTGCCAGCAGTTACCCCCAAGAGACCCAGTACTTC.

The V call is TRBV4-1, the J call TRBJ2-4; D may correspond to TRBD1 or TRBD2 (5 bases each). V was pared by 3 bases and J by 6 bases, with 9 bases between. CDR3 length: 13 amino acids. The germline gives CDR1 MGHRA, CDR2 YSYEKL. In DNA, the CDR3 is TGCGCCAGCAGCCAGGGGGTGGGAAACATTCAGTACTTC. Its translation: CASSQGVGNIQYF.

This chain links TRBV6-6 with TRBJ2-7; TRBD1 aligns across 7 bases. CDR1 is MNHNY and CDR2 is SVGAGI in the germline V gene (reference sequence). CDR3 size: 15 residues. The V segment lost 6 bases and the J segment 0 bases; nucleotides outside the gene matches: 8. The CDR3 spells CASSKGGSGSYEQYF. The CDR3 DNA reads TGTGCCAGCAGCAAAGGGGGCTCGGGCTCCTACGAGCAGTACTTC.

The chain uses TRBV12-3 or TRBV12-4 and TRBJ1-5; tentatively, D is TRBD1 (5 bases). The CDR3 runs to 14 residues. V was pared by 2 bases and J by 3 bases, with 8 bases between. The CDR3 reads CASSLRGNNQPQHF. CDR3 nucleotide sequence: TGTGCCAGCAGTTTACGGGGGAACAATCAGCCCCAGCATTTT.

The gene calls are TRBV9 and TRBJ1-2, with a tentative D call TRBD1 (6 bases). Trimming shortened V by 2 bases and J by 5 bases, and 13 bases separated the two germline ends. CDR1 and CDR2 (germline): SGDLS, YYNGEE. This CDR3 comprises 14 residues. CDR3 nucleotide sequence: TGTGCCAGCAGCGTCGGGCAGGGGATATATGGCTACACCTTC. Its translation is CASSVGQGIYGYTF.

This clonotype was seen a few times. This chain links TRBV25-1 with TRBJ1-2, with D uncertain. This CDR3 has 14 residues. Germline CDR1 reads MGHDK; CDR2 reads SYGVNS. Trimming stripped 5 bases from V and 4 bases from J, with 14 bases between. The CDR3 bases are TGTGCCAGCAGTCACGTCGAAAGTCTCTATGGCTACACCTTC. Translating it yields CASSHVESLYGYTF.

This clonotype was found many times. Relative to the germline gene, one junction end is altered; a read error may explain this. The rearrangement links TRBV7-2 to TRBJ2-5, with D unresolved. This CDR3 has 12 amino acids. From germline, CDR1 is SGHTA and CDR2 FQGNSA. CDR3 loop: CASSLTQETQYF. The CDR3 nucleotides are TGCGCCAGCAGCTTGACCCAAGAGACCCAGTACTTC. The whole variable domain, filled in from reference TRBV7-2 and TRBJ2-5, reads GAGVSQSPSNKVTEKGKDVELRCDPISGHTALYWYRQSLGQGLEFLIYFQGNSAPDKSGLPSDRFSAERTGGSVSTLTIQRTQQEDSAVYLCASSLTQETQYFGPGTRLLVL.

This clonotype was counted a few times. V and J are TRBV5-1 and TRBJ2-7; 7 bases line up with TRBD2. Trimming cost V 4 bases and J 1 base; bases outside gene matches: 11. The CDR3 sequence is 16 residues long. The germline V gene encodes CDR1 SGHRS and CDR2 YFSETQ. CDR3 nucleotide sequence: TGCGCCAGCAGCGCGGATAGGACTAGTGGGTCCTACGAGCAGTACTTC. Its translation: CASSADRTSGSYEQYF.

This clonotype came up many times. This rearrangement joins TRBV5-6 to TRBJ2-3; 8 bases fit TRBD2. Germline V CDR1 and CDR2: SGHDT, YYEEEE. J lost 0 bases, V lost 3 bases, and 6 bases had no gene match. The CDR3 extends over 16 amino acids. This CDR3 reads CASSWPGTSSTDTQYF. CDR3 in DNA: TGTGCCAGCAGCTGGCCCGGGACTAGTAGCACAGATACGCAGTATTTT.

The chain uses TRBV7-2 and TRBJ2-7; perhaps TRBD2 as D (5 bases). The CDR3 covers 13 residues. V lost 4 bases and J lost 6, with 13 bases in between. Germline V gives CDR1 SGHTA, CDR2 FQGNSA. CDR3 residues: CASSSSRGGEQYF. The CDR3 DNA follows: TGTGCCAGCAGCTCGTCTCGGGGTGGCGAGCAGTACTTC.

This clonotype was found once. The CDR3 loop reads CASSALAGTRNTGELFF. CDR3 sequence (DNA): TGCGCCAGCAGCGCCCTGGCCGGGACAAGGAACACCGGGGAGCTGTTTTTT. The chain recombines TRBV5-1 with TRBJ2-2, with a tentative D call TRBD1 (6 bases). Germline CDR1 and CDR2: SGHRS and YFSETQ. Trimming stripped 4 bases from V and 1 base from J, with 17 bases between. The CDR3 spans 17 residues.

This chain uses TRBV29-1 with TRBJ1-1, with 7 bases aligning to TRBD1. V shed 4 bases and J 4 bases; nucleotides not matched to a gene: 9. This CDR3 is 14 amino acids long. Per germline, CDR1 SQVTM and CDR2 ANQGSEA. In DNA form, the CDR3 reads TGCAGCGTTGCCTTACAGGGGAGTGTCACTGAAGCTTTCTTT. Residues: CSVALQGSVTEAFF.

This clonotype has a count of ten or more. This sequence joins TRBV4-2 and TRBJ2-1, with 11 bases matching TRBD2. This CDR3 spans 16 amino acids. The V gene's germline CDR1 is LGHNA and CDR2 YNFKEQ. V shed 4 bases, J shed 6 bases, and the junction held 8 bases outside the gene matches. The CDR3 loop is CASSLRGSGGGNEQFF. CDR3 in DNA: TGTGCCAGCAGCCTCCGTGGTAGCGGGGGGGGCAATGAGCAGTTCTTC.